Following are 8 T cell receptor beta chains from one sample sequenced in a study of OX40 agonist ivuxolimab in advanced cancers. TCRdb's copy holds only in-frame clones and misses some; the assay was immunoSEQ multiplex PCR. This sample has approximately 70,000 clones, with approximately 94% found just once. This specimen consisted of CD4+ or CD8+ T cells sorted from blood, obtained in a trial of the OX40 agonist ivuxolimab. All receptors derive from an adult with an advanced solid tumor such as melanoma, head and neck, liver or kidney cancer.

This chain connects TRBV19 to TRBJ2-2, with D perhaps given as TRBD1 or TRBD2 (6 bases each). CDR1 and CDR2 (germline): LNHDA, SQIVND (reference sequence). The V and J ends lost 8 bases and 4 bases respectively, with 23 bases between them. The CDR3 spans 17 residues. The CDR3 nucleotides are TGTGCCAGTGGGGGGCAGGGGACTCATGAGCCCACCGGGGAGCTGTTTTTT. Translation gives CASGGQGTHEPTGELFF.

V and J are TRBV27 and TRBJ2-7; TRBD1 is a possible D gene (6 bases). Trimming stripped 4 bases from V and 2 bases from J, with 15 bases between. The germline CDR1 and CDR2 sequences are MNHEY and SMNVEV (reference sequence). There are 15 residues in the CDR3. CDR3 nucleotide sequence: TGTGCCAGCAGTTCTGCGCAGGGGCGAACCTACGAGCAGTACTTC. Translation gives CASSSAQGRTYEQYF.

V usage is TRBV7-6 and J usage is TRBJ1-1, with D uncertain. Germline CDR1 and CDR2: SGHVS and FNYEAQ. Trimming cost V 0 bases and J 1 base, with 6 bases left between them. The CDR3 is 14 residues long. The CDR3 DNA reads TGTGCCAGCAGCTTAGCACCTCCGAACACTGAAGCTTTCTTT. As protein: CASSLAPPNTEAFF.

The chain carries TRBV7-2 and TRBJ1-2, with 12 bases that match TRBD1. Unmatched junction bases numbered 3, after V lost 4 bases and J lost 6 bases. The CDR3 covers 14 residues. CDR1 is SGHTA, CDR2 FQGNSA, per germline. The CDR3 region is CASSSGTGGHGYTF. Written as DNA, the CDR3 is TGTGCCAGCAGCTCCGGGACAGGGGGCCATGGCTACACCTTC.

CDR3 coding DNA: TGTGCCAGCAGTCTCTCCGGCGACACCATATATTTT. Translating gives CASSLSGDTIYF. This chain joins TRBV28 and TRBJ1-3; no definite D call. V lost 5 bases and J lost 8, with 10 bases in between. CDR3 length: 12 residues. Germline V gene lookup returns CDR1 MDHEN and CDR2 SYDVKM.

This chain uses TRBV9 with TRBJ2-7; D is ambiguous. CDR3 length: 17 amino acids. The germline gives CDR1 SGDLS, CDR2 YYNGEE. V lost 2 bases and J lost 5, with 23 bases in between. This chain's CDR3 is CASSVRPVAKALDEQYF. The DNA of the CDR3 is TGTGCCAGCAGCGTCAGGCCCGTCGCCAAGGCTCTGGACGAGCAGTACTTC.

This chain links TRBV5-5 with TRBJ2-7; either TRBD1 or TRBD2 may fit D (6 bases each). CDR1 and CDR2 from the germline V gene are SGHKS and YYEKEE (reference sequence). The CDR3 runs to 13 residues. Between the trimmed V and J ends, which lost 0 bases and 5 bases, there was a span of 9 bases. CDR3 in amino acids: CASSLEGGNEQYF. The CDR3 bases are TGTGCCAGCAGCTTGGAGGGGGGCAACGAGCAGTACTTC.

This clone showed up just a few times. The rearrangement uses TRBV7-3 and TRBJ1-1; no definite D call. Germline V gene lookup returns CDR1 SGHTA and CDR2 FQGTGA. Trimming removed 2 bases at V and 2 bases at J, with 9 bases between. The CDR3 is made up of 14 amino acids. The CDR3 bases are TGTGCCAGCAGCTTATCTCCCTTAAACACTGAAGCTTTCTTT. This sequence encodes CASSLSPLNTEAFF.